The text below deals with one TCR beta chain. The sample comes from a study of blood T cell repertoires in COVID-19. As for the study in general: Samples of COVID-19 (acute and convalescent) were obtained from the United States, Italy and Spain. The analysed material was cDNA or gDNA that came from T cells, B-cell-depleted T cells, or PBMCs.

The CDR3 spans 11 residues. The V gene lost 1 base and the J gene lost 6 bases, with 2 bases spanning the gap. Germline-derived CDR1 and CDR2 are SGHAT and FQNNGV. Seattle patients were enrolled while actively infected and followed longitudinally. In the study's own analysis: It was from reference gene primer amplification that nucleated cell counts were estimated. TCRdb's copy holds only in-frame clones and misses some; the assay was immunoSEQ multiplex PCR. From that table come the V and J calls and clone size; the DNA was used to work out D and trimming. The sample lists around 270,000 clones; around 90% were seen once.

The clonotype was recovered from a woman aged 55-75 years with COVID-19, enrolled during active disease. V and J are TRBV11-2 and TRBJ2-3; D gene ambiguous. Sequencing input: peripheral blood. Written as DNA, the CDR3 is TGTGCCAGCAGCTTAGCTGATACGCAGTATTTT. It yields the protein CASSLADTQYF.